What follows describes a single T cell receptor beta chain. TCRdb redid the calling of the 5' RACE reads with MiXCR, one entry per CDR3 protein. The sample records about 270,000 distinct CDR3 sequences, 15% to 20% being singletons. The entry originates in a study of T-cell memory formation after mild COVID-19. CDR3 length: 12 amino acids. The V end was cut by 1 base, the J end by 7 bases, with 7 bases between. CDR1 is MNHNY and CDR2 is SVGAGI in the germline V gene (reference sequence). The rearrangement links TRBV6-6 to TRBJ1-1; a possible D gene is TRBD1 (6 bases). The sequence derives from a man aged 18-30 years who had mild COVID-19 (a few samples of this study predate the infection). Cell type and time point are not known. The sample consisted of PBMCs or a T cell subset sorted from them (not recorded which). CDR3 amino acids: CASSYLDSEAFF. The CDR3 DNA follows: TGTGCCAGCAGTTACTTGGACAGTGAAGCTTTCTTT.